The 10 T cell receptor beta chains given below trace back to one sample, sequenced in a study of multiple sclerosis patients with progressive multifocal leukoencephalopathy. Only in-frame clones appear in the TCRdb table, and some are missing; sequencing was by immunoSEQ multiplex PCR. The sample holds more than 30,000 clones, around 91% seen once. Noted time point: before natalizumab initiation. The sequencing input was PBMCs. The receptor source for this set is a human donor with multiple sclerosis.

The chain uses TRBV6-4 and TRBJ2-1, with TRBD2 matching 8 bases. Germline CDR1 is MRHNA and CDR2 is SNTAGT. Germline trimming cut 2 bases from V and 4 bases from J; bases unmatched to any gene: 4. This CDR3 is 15 amino acids long. CDR3 sequence reads: CASSDLAGPYNEQFF. CDR3 DNA sequence: TGTGCCAGCAGTGACCTAGCGGGTCCTTACAATGAGCAGTTCTTC.

The CDR3 bases are TGTGCCAGCTCACTCCACACGAAACTCAGGGACACTGAAGCTTTCTTT. This sequence encodes CASSLHTKLRDTEAFF. The J gene is TRBJ1-1, the V gene TRBV18, with D tentatively TRBD1 (5 bases). CDR1 is KGHSH and CDR2 is LQKENI in the germline V gene. Trimming shortened V by 4 bases and J by 3 bases, and 18 bases separated the two germline ends. This CDR3 contains 16 residues.

The chain employs TRBV4-1 and TRBJ1-5, with TRBD1 matching over 9 bases. Germline-derived CDR1 and CDR2 are MGHRA and YSYEKL. Losses at the gene ends were 5 bases for V and 0 bases for J; bases not matched to a gene: 5. There are 16 residues in the CDR3. The CDR3 DNA sequence: TGCGCCAGCAGCTCGGACAGGGGCAATAGCAATCAGCCCCAGCATTTT. Amino acids: CASSSDRGNSNQPQHF.

The chain couples TRBV7-8 to TRBJ2-2, with D possibly TRBD2 on 7 matching bases. The CDR3 runs to 17 residues. V lost 4 bases and J lost 4, with 19 bases in between. CDR1 and CDR2 from the germline V gene are SGHVS and FQNEAQ. The CDR3 loop is CASSSGGGLVSTGELFF. The CDR3 coding sequence is TGTGCCAGCAGCTCTGGGGGCGGACTAGTCAGCACCGGGGAGCTGTTTTTT.

The count of this clone is one. CDR3 residues: CASSLIRGHEQYF. In DNA form, the CDR3 reads TGTGCCAGCAGTTTAATCAGGGGGCACGAGCAGTACTTC. This sequence joins TRBV27 and TRBJ2-7, with TRBD1 matching 8 bases. The CDR3 length is 13 residues. The ends lost 2 bases at V and 5 bases at J; junction bases unmatched: 2. Looked up from germline, CDR1 is MNHEY and CDR2 is SMNVEV (reference sequence).

The CDR3 region is CASSPRGAFSPLHF. The DNA for the CDR3 is TGTGCCAGCAGTCCCAGGGGAGCGTTTTCACCCCTCCACTTT. The gene calls are TRBV6-5 and TRBJ1-6, with D possibly TRBD1 on 6 matching bases. The V gene's germline CDR1 is MNHEY and CDR2 SVGAGI. The CDR3 extends over 14 amino acids. V gave up 5 bases and J gave up 9 bases, with 14 bases separating them.

This chain uses TRBV2 with TRBJ2-2, with 13 bases identical to TRBD2. The CDR3 has 19 amino acids. The germline V gene has CDR1 SNHLY and CDR2 FYNNEI. Losses at the gene ends were 6 bases for V and 4 bases for J; bases not matched to a gene: 14. CDR3 sequence reads: CASSQERPGLAGLTGELFF. As DNA, the CDR3 is TGTGCCAGCAGCCAAGAACGACCGGGACTAGCGGGGCTCACCGGGGAGCTGTTTTTT.

The chain couples TRBV13 to TRBJ2-2, with 14 bases identical to TRBD2. The V gene's germline CDR1 is PRHDT and CDR2 FYEKMQ (reference sequence). Unmatched junction bases numbered 2, after V lost 3 bases and J lost 5 bases. The CDR3 spans 16 residues. The CDR3 reads CASSFGLAGGTGELFF. CDR3 coding DNA: TGTGCCAGCAGCTTCGGACTAGCGGGAGGTACCGGGGAGCTGTTTTTT. Full variable domain (outside the CDR3, taken from reference TRBV13 and TRBJ2-2): AAGVIQSPRHLIKEKRETATLKCYPIPRHDTVYWYQQGPGQDPQFLISFYEKMQSDKGSIPDRFSAQQFSDYHSELNMSSLELGDSALYFCASSFGLAGGTGELFFGEGSRLTVL.

This chain uses TRBV2 with TRBJ2-4; TRBD1 or TRBD2 may be the D gene (5 bases each). Trimming took 6 bases from V and 0 from J, leaving 15 bases between them. Germline lookup yields CDR1 SNHLY and CDR2 FYNNEI. The CDR3 is made up of 16 amino acids. CDR3 coding DNA: TGTGCCAGCAGGAGAGGGGCAGAATTAGCCAAAAACATTCAGTACTTC. Amino acid sequence: CASRRGAELAKNIQYF. Combining the CDR3 with reference TRBV2 and TRBJ2-4 gives the whole variable domain EPEVTQTPSHQVTQMGQEVILRCVPISNHLYFYWYRQILGQKVEFLVSFYNNEISEKSEIFDDQFSVERPDGSNFTLKIRSTKLEDSAMYFCASRRGAELAKNIQYFGAGTRLSVL.

The chain couples TRBV12-5 to TRBJ1-2; D remains unclear. The CDR3 spans 14 residues. Germline V gene lookup returns CDR1 LGHNT and CDR2 FRNRAP. The V and J ends lost 1 base and 8 bases respectively, with 14 bases between them. CDR3 region: CASGLEVAVGGYTF. The CDR3 DNA sequence: TGTGCTAGTGGTTTGGAGGTCGCGGTCGGAGGCTACACCTTC.